Below are 29 T cell receptor beta chains sequenced from a single sample in a study of vaccination and CD4 T cells after COVID-19. Their recognized antigens are unknown. Sequenced with the Oncomine TCR Beta short-read assay was DNA taken from cultured CD4+ T cells. TCRdb ran MiXCR on the PCR reads and lists one entry per CDR3 protein. The repertoire includes under 20,000 distinct CDR3 sequences, around 40% of them detected once, and 5.5% to 6.5% sits in the top ten. Treatment described: approximately 9-day PBMC culture with coronavirus spike peptide pools or control peptides (ViraFEST assay). The material was CD4+ T cells from blood, cultured in vitro, obtained before SARS-CoV-2 vaccination. The receptors here all came from a human donor who had recovered from COVID-19.

The rearrangement links TRBV7-2 to TRBJ2-7; D might be TRBD2 (6 bases). Trimming shortened V by 7 bases and J by 0 bases, and 19 bases separated the two germline ends. CDR1 and CDR2 from the germline V gene are SGHTA and FQGNSA. This CDR3 has 16 residues. The CDR3 DNA follows: TGTGCCAGCACGATGGGGTGGAGGGGCTCCTCCTACGAGCAGTACTTC. Protein product: CASTMGWRGSSYEQYF.

The genes are TRBV27 and TRBJ1-5; tentatively, D is TRBD1 (5 bases). The CDR3 is made up of 15 amino acids. In germline, CDR1 is MNHEY, CDR2 SMNVEV (reference sequence). Trimming shortened V by 0 bases and J by 3 bases, and 9 bases separated the two germline ends. This CDR3 is CASSLSLTVNQPQHF. Here the CDR3 DNA reads TGTGCCAGCAGTTTATCGTTGACAGTCAATCAGCCCCAGCATTTT.

V and J are TRBV20-1 and TRBJ1-1; possible D gene TRBD1, 6 bases. CDR1 and CDR2 from the germline V gene are DFQATT and SNEGSKA (reference sequence). The V and J ends lost 0 bases and 0 bases respectively, with 20 bases between them. The CDR3 totals 18 residues. CDR3 sequence (DNA): TGCAGTGCTAGAGAAGGAGGGGGGACAAGAAACATGAACACTGAAGCTTTCTTT. It encodes CSAREGGGTRNMNTEAFF.

V usage is TRBV7-2 and J usage is TRBJ2-5; 8 bases align to TRBD2. Germline lookup yields CDR1 SGHTA and CDR2 FQGNSA. The CDR3 covers 16 residues. The V and J ends lost 3 bases and 5 bases, in that order; junction bases with no gene match: 11. The CDR3 loop reads CASSFQTGGLVETQYF. The CDR3 bases are TGTGCCAGCAGCTTTCAAACGGGGGGGCTTGTGGAGACCCAGTACTTC. Supplemented by reference TRBV7-2 and TRBJ2-5, the full variable domain reads GAGVSQSPSNKVTEKGKDVELRCDPISGHTALYWYRQSLGQGLEFLIYFQGNSAPDKSGLPSDRFSAERTGGSVSTLTIQRTQQEDSAVYLCASSFQTGGLVETQYFGPGTRLLVL.

V is TRBV6-2 or TRBV6-3 and J is TRBJ1-4; D gene ambiguous. Per germline, CDR1 MNHEY and CDR2 SVGEGT. Trimming took off 5 bases at V and 5 bases at J, with 15 bases between the two ends. This CDR3 is 15 amino acids long. CDR3 DNA: TGTGCCAGCAGTCGCACGCTGGCGGAGAATGAAAAACTGTTTTTT. It encodes CASSRTLAENEKLFF.

This clonotype was seen a few times. This chain links TRBV6-5 with TRBJ1-2; perhaps TRBD1 as D (5 bases). Trimming cost V 0 bases and J 4 bases, with 15 bases left between them. Looked up from germline, CDR1 is MNHEY and CDR2 is SVGAGI. The CDR3 runs 16 residues. The CDR3 loop is CASSYSKGTGRYGYTF. The CDR3 nucleotides read TGTGCCAGCAGTTACTCGAAGGGAACAGGACGCTATGGCTACACCTTC.

The V and J genes are TRBV7-9 and TRBJ1-2, with a tentative D call TRBD1 (6 bases). Trimming left V 1 base short and J 8 bases short, with 23 bases between. The CDR3 sequence is 17 residues long. Germline V gene lookup returns CDR1 SEHNR and CDR2 FQNEAQ (reference sequence). CDR3 sequence: CASSLGMGHSLLLGYTF. CDR3 sequence (DNA): TGTGCCAGCAGCTTAGGGATGGGACACTCACTTCTCCTCGGCTACACCTTC.

The CDR3 DNA is TGCAGTGCTAGGCGGGCTAGGGGCGGCACCGGGGAGCTGTTTTTT. Amino acid sequence: CSARRARGGTGELFF. V and J are TRBV20-1 and TRBJ2-2; either TRBD1 or TRBD2 may supply D (5 bases each). Looked up from germline, CDR1 is DFQATT and CDR2 is SNEGSKA (reference sequence). There are 15 residues in the CDR3. The V end lost 3 bases, the J end lost 4 bases, and 15 bases lay between the germline ends.

In this sample, this clonotype turned up once. The J gene is TRBJ1-1, the V gene TRBV11-3; D is undetermined. Per the germline V gene, CDR1 is SGHNT and CDR2 is YENEEA. CDR3 length: 15 residues. The V end was cut by 1 base, the J end by 0 bases, with 9 bases between. CDR3 sequence: CASSLGAFMNTEAFF. DNA for the CDR3: TGTGCCAGCAGCTTAGGAGCCTTTATGAACACTGAAGCTTTCTTT.

The V and J genes are TRBV4-3 and TRBJ1-5; D is uncertain. Per germline, CDR1 LGHNA and CDR2 YSLEER. The V end was cut by 0 bases, the J end by 4 bases, with 4 bases between. The CDR3 extends over 13 amino acids. The CDR3, as DNA: TGCGCCAGCAGCCAAGATCAGAATCAGCCCCAGCATTTT. Its translation is CASSQDQNQPQHF.

This clonotype has only a few counts. One end of the junction does not line up with germline, which may come from a read error. The genes are TRBV30 and TRBJ1-2; a possible D gene is TRBD1 (5 bases). CDR1 is GTSNPN, CDR2 SVGIG, per germline (reference sequence). The CDR3 is 13 residues long. The CDR3 bases are TGTGCCTGGAGTGTACTCAGGGAGTATGGTTACACCTTC. It codes for CAWSVLREYGYTF.

Turning to this clonotype: At one of its ends the junction is not consistent with the germline gene, which may arise from a read error. The chain combines TRBV28 with TRBJ2-5; TRBD2 agrees at 10 bases. Germline assignment: CDR1 MDHEN and CDR2 SYDVKM. CDR3 size: 17 residues. CDR3 sequence: CASSIKLLAGHQEIQYF. DNA for the CDR3: TGTGCCAGCAGTATTAAACTACTAGCGGGGCACCAAGAGATCCAGTACTTC.

The sample holds a few counts of this clonotype. The CDR3 DNA is TGTGCCAGCAGCTTAGACGCAGGGGTCCATGGCTACACCTTC. Its translation is CASSLDAGVHGYTF. The J gene is TRBJ1-2, the V gene TRBV7-2; a possible D gene is TRBD1 (6 bases). The CDR3 is 14 residues long. V lost 1 base and J lost 6, with 12 bases in between. Germline V gene data show CDR1 as SGHTA and CDR2 as FQGNSA.

The chain joins TRBV27 to TRBJ1-4; 7 nucleotides line up with TRBD1. V was clipped by 5 bases and J by 8 bases; unmatched bases: 11. The CDR3 is made up of 15 amino acids. The germline V gene has CDR1 MNHEY and CDR2 SMNVEV (reference sequence). CDR3 nucleotides: TGTGCCAGCAGTCGAAGACAGGGAGGGTTCGAAAAACTGTTTTTT. This gives the protein CASSRRQGGFEKLFF.

The chain employs TRBV6-2 or TRBV6-3 and TRBJ1-3; no clear D. The CDR3 extends over 12 amino acids. Germline V gene data show CDR1 as MNHEY and CDR2 as SVGEGT. V was clipped by 8 bases and J by 7 bases, with 12 bases between them. The CDR3 bases are TGTGCCAGCGGGTCGCGGTGGAACACCATATATTTT. Protein product: CASGSRWNTIYF.

The chain joins TRBV20-1 to TRBJ1-5, with 7 bases fitting TRBD1. This CDR3 has 13 residues. Germline V gene sequence: CDR1 DFQATT, CDR2 SNEGSKA (reference sequence). After removal of 3 bases from V and 4 bases from J, the junction contained 3 bases not matched to a gene. The chain's CDR3 is CSASRGGNQPQHF. The DNA of the CDR3 is TGCAGTGCTAGCAGGGGGGGTAATCAGCCCCAGCATTTT.

This clonotype was observed a handful of times. V and J are TRBV7-9 and TRBJ1-2, with D possibly being TRBD1 (6 bases). CDR1 and CDR2 from the germline V gene are SEHNR and FQNEAQ (reference sequence). The CDR3 consists of 15 residues. Trimming stripped 6 bases from V and 6 bases from J, with 20 bases between. CDR3: CASSSKTGRLDGYTF. DNA of the CDR3: TGTGCCAGCAGTTCTAAGACAGGTAGACTCGATGGCTACACCTTC.

The chain combines TRBV7-6 with TRBJ2-2; no firm D call. Germline V lookup: CDR1 SGHVS, CDR2 FNYEAQ. V was cut by 1 base and J by 6 bases, with 15 bases left in between. The CDR3 consists of 16 residues. The CDR3 sequence: CASSLGQTPQAGELFF. Written as DNA, the CDR3 is TGTGCCAGCAGCTTAGGTCAGACTCCCCAAGCCGGGGAGCTGTTTTTT. The full variable domain, in which reference TRBV7-6 and TRBJ2-2 provide the parts outside the CDR3, is GAGVSQSPRYKVTKRGQDVALRCDPISGHVSLYWYRQALGQGPEFLTYFNYEAQQDKSGLPNDRFSAERPEGSISTLTIQRTEQRDSAMYRCASSLGQTPQAGELFFGEGSRLTVL.

The gene calls are TRBV6-2 or TRBV6-3 and TRBJ1-1; unclear D gene. The germline V gene has CDR1 MNHEY and CDR2 SVGEGT. Between the trimmed V and J ends, which lost 6 bases and 4 bases, there was a span of 15 bases. The CDR3 totals 14 residues. The CDR3 reads CASRTEGPGTEAFF. In DNA, the CDR3 is TGTGCCAGCAGAACGGAGGGTCCGGGCACTGAAGCTTTCTTT.

This clonotype was found a few times. This chain links TRBV7-2 with TRBJ2-1; D tentatively fits TRBD1 or TRBD2 (5 bases each). CDR3 length: 16 amino acids. Germline V gene lookup returns CDR1 SGHTA and CDR2 FQGNSA. Trimming left V 1 base short and J 4 bases short, with 14 bases between. CDR3 residues: CASSLVRDSGYNEQFF. CDR3 sequence (DNA): TGTGCCAGCAGCTTAGTACGAGACAGCGGATACAATGAGCAGTTCTTC.

The chain links TRBV11-3 to TRBJ1-1; tentatively, D is TRBD1 (6 bases). The germline CDR1 and CDR2 sequences are SGHNT and YENEEA. This CDR3 contains 14 residues. The ends were cut back, 2 bases at V and 1 base at J, with 8 bases in the middle. The CDR3 DNA is TGTGCCAGCAGCTTAAGGGGGGAGAACACTGAAGCTTTCTTT. Translated, it gives CASSLRGENTEAFF.

The chain employs TRBV6-1 and TRBJ1-2; D is ambiguous. Trimming removed 6 bases from V and 1 base from J, with 9 bases in between. Per the germline V gene, CDR1 is MNHNS and CDR2 is SASEGT. The CDR3 has 13 residues. CDR3 sequence reads: CASRHGDNYGYTF. The CDR3 DNA reads as TGTGCCAGCAGGCACGGGGATAACTATGGCTACACCTTC.

The J gene is TRBJ1-1, the V gene TRBV6-5; TRBD1 aligns across 9 bases. Trimming took 2 bases from V and 6 from J; bases not matched to a gene: 4. CDR3 length: 14 residues. In germline, CDR1 is MNHEY, CDR2 SVGAGI. CDR3 nucleotide sequence: TGTGCCAGCAGTTACGGGACAGGGTTGGCTGAAGCTTTCTTT. Translating gives CASSYGTGLAEAFF.

The chain combines TRBV20-1 with TRBJ1-2; 10 positions match TRBD1. J gave up 2 bases and V 5 bases, and 14 bases lay outside the gene matches. The CDR3 length is 17 residues. Germline V lookup: CDR1 DFQATT, CDR2 SNEGSKA (reference sequence). The CDR3: CSAPSKGQGSGNYGYTF. DNA for the CDR3: TGCAGTGCTCCTTCGAAGGGACAGGGGTCGGGGAACTATGGCTACACCTTC.

There are a few counts of this clonotype. The chain is built from TRBV10-3 and TRBJ1-1; possibly TRBD1 for D (6 bases). Trimming left V 0 bases short and J 1 base short, with 15 bases between. There are 17 residues in the CDR3. The germline gives CDR1 ENHRY, CDR2 SYGVKD. CDR3 sequence: CAISESGRGGRNTEAFF. The DNA of the CDR3 is TGTGCCATCAGTGAGTCAGGGAGGGGGGGGCGGAACACTGAAGCTTTCTTT.

The CDR3 nucleotides are TGTGCCAGCAGAACCGGCAGGATCGACACTGAAGCTTTCTTT. Translating it yields CASRTGRIDTEAFF. This chain links TRBV28 with TRBJ1-1, with D hard to call. The CDR3 is 14 residues long. Trimming took 6 bases from V and 3 from J, leaving 14 bases between them. CDR1 is MDHEN and CDR2 is SYDVKM in the germline V gene. The full variable domain, rest sourced from reference TRBV28 and TRBJ1-1, is DVKVTQSSRYLVKRTGEKVFLECVQDMDHENMFWYRQDPGLGLRLIYFSYDVKMKEKGDIPEGYSVSREKKERFSLILESASTNQTSMYLCASRTGRIDTEAFFGQGTRLTVV.

The chain couples TRBV20-1 to TRBJ1-1, with 8 bases identical to TRBD1. The CDR3 loop spans 13 amino acids. Trimming took 3 bases from V and 4 from J; bases not matched to a gene: 4. CDR1 and CDR2 from the germline V gene are DFQATT and SNEGSKA (reference sequence). CDR3 loop: CSASVDRGTEAFF. The CDR3 DNA follows: TGCAGTGCTAGCGTTGACAGGGGCACTGAAGCTTTCTTT.

The rearrangement joins TRBV20-1 to TRBJ2-5; no reliable D call. Trimming took off 6 bases at V and 3 bases at J, with 20 bases between the two ends. Germline lookup yields CDR1 DFQATT and CDR2 SNEGSKA (reference sequence). The CDR3 has 15 residues. This chain's CDR3 is CSARSSLPRKETQYF. The CDR3 coding sequence is TGCAGTGCCAGATCCTCCCTCCCGCGGAAAGAGACCCAGTACTTC.

The chain couples TRBV7-2 to TRBJ1-5; a weak D match, TRBD1 (5 bases). The length of the CDR3 is 14 residues. Trimming stripped 5 bases from V and 7 bases from J, with 15 bases between. Germline lookup yields CDR1 SGHTA and CDR2 FQGNSA. The CDR3 DNA follows: TGTGCCAGCAGCCCACTTACCCGGGGGCAGCCCCAGCATTTT. Translating it yields CASSPLTRGQPQHF.